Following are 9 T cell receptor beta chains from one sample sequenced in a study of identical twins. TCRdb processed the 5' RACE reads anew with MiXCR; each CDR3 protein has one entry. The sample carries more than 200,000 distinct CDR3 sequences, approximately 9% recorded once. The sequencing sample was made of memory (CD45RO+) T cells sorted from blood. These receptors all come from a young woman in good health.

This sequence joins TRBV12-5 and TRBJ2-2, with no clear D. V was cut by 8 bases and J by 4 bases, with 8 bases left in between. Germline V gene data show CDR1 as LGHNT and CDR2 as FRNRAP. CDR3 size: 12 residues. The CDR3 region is CASSGSTGELFF. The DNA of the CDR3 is TGTGCTAGTAGTGGAAGCACCGGGGAGCTGTTTTTT.

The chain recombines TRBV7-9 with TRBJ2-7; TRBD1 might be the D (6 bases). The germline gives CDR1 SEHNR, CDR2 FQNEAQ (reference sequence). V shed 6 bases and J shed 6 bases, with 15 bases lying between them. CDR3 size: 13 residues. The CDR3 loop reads CASSYLTGTEQYF. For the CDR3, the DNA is TGTGCCAGCAGTTACCTCACAGGGACCGAGCAGTACTTC.

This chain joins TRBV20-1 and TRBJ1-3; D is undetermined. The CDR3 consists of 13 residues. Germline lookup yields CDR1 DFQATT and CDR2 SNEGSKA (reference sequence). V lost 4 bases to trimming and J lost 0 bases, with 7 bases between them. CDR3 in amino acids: CSATRYSGNTIYF. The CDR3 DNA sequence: TGCAGTGCTACCCGATACTCTGGAAACACCATATATTTT.

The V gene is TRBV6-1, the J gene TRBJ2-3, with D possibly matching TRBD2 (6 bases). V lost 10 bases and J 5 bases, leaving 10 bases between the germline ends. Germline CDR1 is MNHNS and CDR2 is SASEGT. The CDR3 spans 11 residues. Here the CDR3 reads CAKKAGDTQYF. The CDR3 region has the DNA TGTGCCAAAAAAGCGGGAGATACGCAGTATTTT.

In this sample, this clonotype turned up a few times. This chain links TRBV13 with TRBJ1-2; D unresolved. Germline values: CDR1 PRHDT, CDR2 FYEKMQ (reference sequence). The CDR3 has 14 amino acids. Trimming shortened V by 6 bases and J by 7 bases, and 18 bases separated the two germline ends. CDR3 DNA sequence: TGTGCCAGCAGTCGTAGACTGGCCTCTGGTGGCTACACCTTC. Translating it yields CASSRRLASGGYTF.

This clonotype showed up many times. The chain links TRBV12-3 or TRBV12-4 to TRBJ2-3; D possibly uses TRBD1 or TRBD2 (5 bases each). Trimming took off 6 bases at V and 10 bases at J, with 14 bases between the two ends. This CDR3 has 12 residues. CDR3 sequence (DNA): TGTGCCAGCAGACGAGGGACCTGGGCGCAGTATTTT. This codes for CASRRGTWAQYF.

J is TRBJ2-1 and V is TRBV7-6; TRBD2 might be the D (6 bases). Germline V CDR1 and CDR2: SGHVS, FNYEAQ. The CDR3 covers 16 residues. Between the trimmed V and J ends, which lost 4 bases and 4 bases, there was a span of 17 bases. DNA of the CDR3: TGTGCCAGCAGCTCCAGCGGAGGGGTTTTGTACAATGAGCAGTTCTTC. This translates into CASSSSGGVLYNEQFF.

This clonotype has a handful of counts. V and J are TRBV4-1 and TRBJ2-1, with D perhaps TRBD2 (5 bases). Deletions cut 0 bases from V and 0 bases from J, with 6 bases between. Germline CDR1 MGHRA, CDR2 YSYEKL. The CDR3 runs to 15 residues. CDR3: CASSQEGSSYNEQFF. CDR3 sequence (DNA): TGCGCCAGCAGCCAAGAAGGGAGCTCCTACAATGAGCAGTTCTTC.

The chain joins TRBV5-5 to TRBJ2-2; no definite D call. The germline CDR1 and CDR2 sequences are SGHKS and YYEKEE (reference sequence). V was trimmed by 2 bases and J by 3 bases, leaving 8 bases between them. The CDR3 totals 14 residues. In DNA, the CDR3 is TGTGCCAGCAGCTTACCGATCGACACCGGGGAGCTGTTTTTT. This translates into CASSLPIDTGELFF. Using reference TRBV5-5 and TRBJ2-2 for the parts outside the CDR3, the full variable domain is DAGVTQSPTHLIKTRGQQVTLRCSPISGHKSVSWYQQVLGQGPQFIFQYYEKEERGRGNFPDRFSARQFPNYSSELNVNALLLGDSALYLCASSLPIDTGELFFGEGSRLTVL.